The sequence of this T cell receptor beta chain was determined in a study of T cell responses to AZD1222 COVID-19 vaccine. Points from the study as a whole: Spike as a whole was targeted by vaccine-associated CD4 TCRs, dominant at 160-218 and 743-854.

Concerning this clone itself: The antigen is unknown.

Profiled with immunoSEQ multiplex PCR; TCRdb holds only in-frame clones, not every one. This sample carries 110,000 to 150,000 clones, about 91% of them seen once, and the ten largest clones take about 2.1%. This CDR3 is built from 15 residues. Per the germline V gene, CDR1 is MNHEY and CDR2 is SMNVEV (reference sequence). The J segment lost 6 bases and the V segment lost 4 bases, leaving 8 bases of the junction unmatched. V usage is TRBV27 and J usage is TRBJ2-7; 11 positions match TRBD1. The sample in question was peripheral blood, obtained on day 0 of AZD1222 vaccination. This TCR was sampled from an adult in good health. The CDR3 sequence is CASSSPGTGGSEQYF. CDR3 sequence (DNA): TGTGCCAGCAGTTCCCCCGGGACAGGGGGAAGCGAGCAGTACTTC.